This T cell receptor (beta chain) was sequenced for a study of graft-versus-host responses after intestinal transplantation. Study conclusions and caveats: With peak circulating GvH clone levels came an association with early post-transplant HvG declines.

Trimming left V 3 bases short and J 8 bases short, with 16 bases between. The CDR3 is made up of 13 amino acids. The germline V gene has CDR1 GTSNPN and CDR2 SVGIG (reference sequence). Here immunoSEQ multiplex PCR was the method, and the copy in TCRdb shows in-frame clones only, minus some. The sample yields about 50,000 clones, around 85% seen once. Note on this clone: What it binds is unknown.

The sequence derives from a human donor who was the organ donor for an intestinal transplant. The chain couples TRBV30 to TRBJ1-2, with D possibly matching TRBD1 (5 bases). Sequenced material: unstimulated CD4+ T cells sorted from spleen or lymph node cells, taken before transplant. The CDR3 protein is CAWSAGVFDGYTF. The CDR3 DNA is TGTGCCTGGAGCGCGGGGGTCTTTGACGGCTACACCTTC.